Listed here are 4 T cell receptor beta chains from one sample, sequenced in a study of blood T cell repertoires in COVID-19. Assay: immunoSEQ multiplex PCR; the TCRdb copy retains only in-frame clones and omits some. The sample has more than 80,000 clones; around 87% are singletons. Material for sequencing was peripheral blood. The receptors stem from a man aged 35 to 55 with acute or convalescent COVID-19.

V is TRBV10-3 and J is TRBJ1-2, with 8 nucleotides matching TRBD1. The J segment lost 7 bases and the V segment lost 8 bases, leaving 12 bases of the junction unmatched. The CDR3 length is 14 residues. From germline, CDR1 is ENHRY and CDR2 SYGVKD. CDR3 residues: CAILLGQGAGGYTF. CDR3 bases: TGTGCCATCCTACTAGGGCAGGGGGCAGGTGGCTACACCTTC.

This chain joins TRBV4-3 and TRBJ1-2; TRBD1 matches 7 bases. Germline CDR1 LGHNA, CDR2 YSLEER. The CDR3 contains 13 residues. With V trimmed by 3 bases and J by 5 bases, 3 bases remained unmatched. CDR3 sequence (DNA): TGCGCCAGCAGCCACGGGACAGAATATGGCTACACCTTC. This codes for CASSHGTEYGYTF.

The chain joins TRBV5-1 to TRBJ1-5, with D unresolved. CDR1 is SGHRS and CDR2 is YFSETQ in the germline V gene. The CDR3 sequence is 14 residues long. V lost 1 base to trimming and J lost 7 bases, with 12 bases between them. The CDR3 DNA sequence: TGCGCCAGCAGCTTGAGCCCAAACGAACAGCCCCAGCATTTT. It encodes CASSLSPNEQPQHF.

V usage is TRBV18 and J usage is TRBJ2-6; 10 bases fit TRBD2. Germline lookup yields CDR1 KGHSH and CDR2 LQKENI. The trim removed 2 bases at V and 2 bases at J, leaving 3 bases unmatched. CDR3 length: 17 amino acids. The CDR3 DNA follows: TGTGCCAGCTCACCATCCAGCGGGAGGGCTGGGGCCAACGTCCTGACTTTC. Translation gives CASSPSSGRAGANVLTF. Full variable domain (rest looked up from reference TRBV18 and TRBJ2-6): NAGVMQNPRHLVRRRGQEARLRCSPMKGHSHVYWYRQLPEEGLKFMVYLQKENIIDESGMPKERFSAEFPKEGPSILRIQQVVRGDSAAYFCASSPSSGRAGANVLTFGAGSRLTVL.